The sequence of this T cell receptor (beta chain) was determined in a study of blood T cell repertoires in COVID-19. Across the whole study: The study drew acute and convalescent COVID-19 samples from the United States, Italy and Spain.

Method: immunoSEQ multiplex PCR; TCRdb's copy keeps in-frame clones and lacks some. The repertoire includes roughly 150,000 clones, 70% to 90% of them detected once, and 6.5% to 7.5% sits in the top ten. Patients at the Seattle site were enrolled during active infection and followed longitudinally. V lost 9 bases, J lost 2 bases, and 7 bases stayed unmatched. Germline loops: CDR1 SNHLY, CDR2 FYNNEI. The CDR3 runs to 14 residues. Sequencing was performed on peripheral blood. The chain joins TRBV2 to TRBJ2-3; 8 positions agree with TRBD1. This TCR was recovered from a man at least 80 years old with COVID-19, enrolled during active disease. The CDR3, as DNA: TGTGCCAGTACCAGGGGGCGAAACACAGATACGCAGTATTTT. It is translated as CASTRGRNTDTQYF.